This is a list of T cell receptor beta chains from one sample in a study of cytomegalovirus exposure and HLA in healthy donors. The data were produced by immunoSEQ multiplex PCR, yet TCRdb's version contains in-frame clones alone and is incomplete. The sample holds 150,000 to 200,000 clones, 87% seen once. Sequenced sample: PBMCs. These receptors originate from a boy aged 2 to 9 in good health and CMV-seronegative. CDR3s include the opening cysteine and the closing phenylalanine or tryptophan. D genes are given only for firm matches. Clone size appears in some rows only: once, few, many, or a class for an expanded clone.

J	length	D	size	V	CDR3	DNA
TRBJ2-7	14	-	-	TRBV6-5	CASRLTGGYYEQYF	TGTGCCAGCAGACTGACTGGGGGGTACTACGAGCAGTACTTC
TRBJ2-5	19	-	-	TRBV7-2	CASSLAGTRGGFFGETQYF	TGTGCCAGCAGCTTGGCCGGGACTAGAGGGGGCTTTTTCGGGGAGACCCAGTACTTC
TRBJ2-7	11	TRBD1	-	TRBV6-1	CASGQGYEQYF	TGTGCCAGCGGACAGGGGTACGAGCAGTACTTC
TRBJ1-5	15	TRBD1	-	TRBV28	CASSSRTGYNQPQHF	TGTGCCAGCAGTTCCCGGACAGGTTACAATCAGCCCCAGCATTTT
TRBJ1-2	16	-	-	TRBV5-1	CASSAGAEPANYGYTF	TGCGCCAGCAGCGCAGGGGCCGAGCCCGCTAACTATGGCTACACCTTC
TRBJ2-5	14	-	-	TRBV6-1	CAISAGTYQETQYF	TGTGCCATCTCAGCAGGGACTTACCAAGAGACCCAGTACTTC
TRBJ2-2	16	TRBD1	-	TRBV5-1	CASSAGTGVNTGELFF	TGCGCCAGCAGCGCCGGAACAGGGGTGAACACCGGGGAGCTGTTTTTT
TRBJ2-3	15	TRBD2	-	TRBV29-1	CSVGAGGRVTDTQYF	TGCAGCGTCGGGGCGGGAGGGCGGGTCACAGATACGCAGTATTTT
TRBJ1-5	12	-	-	TRBV15	CATSRENQPQHF	TGTGCCACCAGCAGGGAGAATCAGCCCCAGCATTTT
TRBJ2-5	14	TRBD2	-	TRBV11-2	CASSTRGAGETQYF	TGTGCCAGCAGCACGCGGGGGGCGGGGGAGACCCAGTACTTC
TRBJ1-3	14	-	few	TRBV11-1	CASSLLPFGNTIYF	TGTGCCAGCAGCTTACTACCATTCGGAAACACCATATATTTT
TRBJ2-7	13	-	few	TRBV5-1	CASSFQSYYEQYF	TGCGCCAGCAGCTTTCAGTCCTACTACGAGCAGTACTTC
TRBJ1-4	17	-	-	TRBV25-1	CASSVGLWAQGFEKLFF	TGTGCCAGCAGTGTAGGGCTGTGGGCCCAGGGATTTGAAAAACTGTTTTTT
TRBJ1-5	15	-	once	TRBV7-2	CASSIERTALGPQHF	TGTGCCAGCAGCATAGAAAGGACAGCCTTAGGGCCCCAGCATTTT
TRBJ2-1	18	-	-	TRBV7-3	CASSFSLGARGSYNEQFF	TGTGCCAGCAGCTTCTCCCTGGGGGCTAGGGGATCCTACAATGAGCAGTTCTTC
TRBJ1-1	18	TRBD1	-	TRBV27	CASSPGTAARRVNTEAFF	TGTGCCAGCAGTCCCGGGACAGCCGCCCGACGGGTGAACACTGAAGCTTTCTTT
TRBJ2-7	14	TRBD1	once	TRBV19	CASSIPGQVYEQYF	TGTGCCAGTAGTATACCGGGACAGGTATACGAGCAGTACTTC
TRBJ2-3	15	-	-	TRBV29-1	CSVVGGKRSTDTQYF	TGCAGCGTTGTGGGGGGAAAGAGAAGCACAGATACGCAGTATTTT
TRBJ1-1	14	TRBD1	-	TRBV19	CASRHPTGAAEAFF	TGTGCCAGTAGACATCCTACAGGGGCTGCTGAAGCTTTCTTT
TRBJ2-2	16	TRBD1	-	TRBV30	CASLSGQGAVTGELFF	TGTGCCTCGCTCTCAGGACAGGGGGCGGTCACCGGGGAGCTGTTTTTT
TRBJ2-1	15	TRBD2	-	TRBV30	CAWSVTSGGVNEQFF	TGTGCCTGGAGTGTGACTAGCGGGGGGGTCAATGAGCAGTTCTTC
TRBJ2-1	14	TRBD2	-	TRBV19	CASKTGRGYNEQFF	TGTGCCAGTAAAACCGGGCGGGGGTACAATGAGCAGTTCTTC
TRBJ1-2	20	TRBD1	-	TRBV9	CASSLRPLESGQGRMNGYTF	TGTGCCAGCAGCCTTAGACCCCTCGAGTCCGGACAGGGAAGGATGAATGGCTACACCTTC
TRBJ2-7	16	-	-	TRBV21-1	CASNRGLAGDSYEQYF	TGTGCCAGCAACCGGGGACTAGCGGGGGACTCCTACGAGCAGTACTTC
TRBJ1-1	13	TRBD1	-	TRBV30	CAWRRDRATEAFF	TGTGCCTGGAGGCGGGACAGGGCCACTGAAGCTTTCTTT